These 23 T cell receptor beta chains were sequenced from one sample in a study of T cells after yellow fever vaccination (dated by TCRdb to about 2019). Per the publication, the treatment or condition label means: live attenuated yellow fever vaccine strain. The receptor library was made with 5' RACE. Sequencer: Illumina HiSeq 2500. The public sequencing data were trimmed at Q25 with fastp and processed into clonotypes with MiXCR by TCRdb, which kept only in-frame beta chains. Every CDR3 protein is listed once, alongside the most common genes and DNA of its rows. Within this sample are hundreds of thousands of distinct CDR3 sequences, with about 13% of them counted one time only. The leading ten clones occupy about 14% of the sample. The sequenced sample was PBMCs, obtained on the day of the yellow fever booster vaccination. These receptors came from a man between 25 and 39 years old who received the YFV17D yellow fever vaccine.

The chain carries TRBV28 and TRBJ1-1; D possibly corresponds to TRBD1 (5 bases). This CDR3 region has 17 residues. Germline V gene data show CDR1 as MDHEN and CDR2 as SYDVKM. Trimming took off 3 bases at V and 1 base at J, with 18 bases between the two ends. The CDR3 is CASSFEGSGVENTEAFF. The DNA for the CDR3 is TGTGCCAGCAGTTTTGAGGGGAGTGGGGTTGAGAACACTGAAGCTTTCTTT.

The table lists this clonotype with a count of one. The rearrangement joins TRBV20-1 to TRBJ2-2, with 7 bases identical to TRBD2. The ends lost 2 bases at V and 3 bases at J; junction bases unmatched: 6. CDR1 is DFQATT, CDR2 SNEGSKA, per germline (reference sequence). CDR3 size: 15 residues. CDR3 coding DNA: TGCAGTGCTAGACTTGGGGGGGGTCACACCGGGGAGCTGTTTTTT. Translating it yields CSARLGGGHTGELFF.

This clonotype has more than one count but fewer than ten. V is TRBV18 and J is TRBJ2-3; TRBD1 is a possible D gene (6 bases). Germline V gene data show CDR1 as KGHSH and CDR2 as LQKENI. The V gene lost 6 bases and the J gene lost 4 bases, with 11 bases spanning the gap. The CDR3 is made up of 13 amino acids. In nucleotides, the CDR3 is TGTGCCAGCTCGAAAGAGGGGGCAGATACGCAGTATTTT. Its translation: CASSKEGADTQYF. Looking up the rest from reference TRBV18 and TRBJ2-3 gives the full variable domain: NAGVMQNPRHLVRRRGQEARLRCSPMKGHSHVYWYRQLPEEGLKFMVYLQKENIIDESGMPKERFSAEFPKEGPSILRIQQVVRGDSAAYFCASSKEGADTQYFGPGTRLTVL.

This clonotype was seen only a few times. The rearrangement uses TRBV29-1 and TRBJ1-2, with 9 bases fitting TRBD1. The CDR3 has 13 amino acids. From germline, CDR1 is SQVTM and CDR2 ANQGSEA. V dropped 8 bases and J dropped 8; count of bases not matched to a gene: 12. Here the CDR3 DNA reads TGCAGCCTGGGACAGGGACCAAGGAGGGGCTACACCTTC. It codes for CSLGQGPRRGYTF.

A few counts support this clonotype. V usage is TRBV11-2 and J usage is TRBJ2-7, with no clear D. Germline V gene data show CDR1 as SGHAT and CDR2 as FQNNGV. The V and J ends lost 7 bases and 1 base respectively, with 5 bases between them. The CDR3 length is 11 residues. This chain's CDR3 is CASTRSYEQYF. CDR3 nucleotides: TGTGCCAGCACCCGTTCCTACGAGCAGTACTTC.

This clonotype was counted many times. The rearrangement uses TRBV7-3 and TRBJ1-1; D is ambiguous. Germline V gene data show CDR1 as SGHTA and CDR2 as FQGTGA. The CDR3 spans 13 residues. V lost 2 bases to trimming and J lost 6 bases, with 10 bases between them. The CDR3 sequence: CASSLLQSSEAFF. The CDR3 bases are TGTGCCAGCAGCTTACTACAAAGTTCTGAAGCTTTCTTT. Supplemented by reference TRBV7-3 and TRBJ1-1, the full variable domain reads GAGVSQTPSNKVTEKGKYVELRCDPISGHTALYWYRQSLGQGPEFLIYFQGTGAADDSGLPNDRFFAVRPEGSVSTLKIQRTERGDSAVYLCASSLLQSSEAFFGQGTRLTVV.

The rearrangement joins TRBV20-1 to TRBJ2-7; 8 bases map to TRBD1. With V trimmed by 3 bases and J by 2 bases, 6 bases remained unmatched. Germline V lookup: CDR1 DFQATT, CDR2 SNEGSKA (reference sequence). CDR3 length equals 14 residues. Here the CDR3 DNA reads TGCAGTGCTAGCCCCGGGACAGGAGCCTACGAGCAGTACTTC. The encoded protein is CSASPGTGAYEQYF.

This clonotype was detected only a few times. The CDR3 region has the DNA TGCAGCGGCGGACTAGCGGGAGGGTACGAGCAGTTCTTC. Its protein is CSGGLAGGYEQFF. The V call is TRBV29-1, the J call TRBJ2-1, with 15 bases fitting TRBD2. The CDR3 loop spans 13 amino acids. Germline V lookup: CDR1 SQVTM, CDR2 ANQGSEA. V dropped 7 bases and J dropped 10; count of bases not matched to a gene: 5.

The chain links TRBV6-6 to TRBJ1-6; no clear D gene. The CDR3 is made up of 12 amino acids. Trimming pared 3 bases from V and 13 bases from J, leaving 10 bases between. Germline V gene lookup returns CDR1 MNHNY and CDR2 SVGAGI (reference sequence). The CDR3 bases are TGTGCCAGCAGTTATATGTCCTCTCCCCTCCACTTT. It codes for CASSYMSSPLHF.

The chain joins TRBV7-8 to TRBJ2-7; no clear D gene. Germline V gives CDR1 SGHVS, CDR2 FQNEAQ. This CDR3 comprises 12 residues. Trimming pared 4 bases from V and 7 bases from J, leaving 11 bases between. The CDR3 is CASSYTYEEQYF. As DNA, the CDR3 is TGTGCCAGCAGCTATACCTACGAAGAGCAGTACTTC.

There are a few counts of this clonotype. The CDR3 loop is CASSTDSDQPQHF. DNA of the CDR3: TGTGCCAGCAGCACCGATTCCGATCAGCCCCAGCATTTT. The gene calls are TRBV4-2 and TRBJ1-5; D not resolved. Germline assignment: CDR1 LGHNA and CDR2 YNFKEQ. The V gene lost 5 bases and the J gene lost 5 bases, with 10 bases spanning the gap. This CDR3 contains 13 residues.

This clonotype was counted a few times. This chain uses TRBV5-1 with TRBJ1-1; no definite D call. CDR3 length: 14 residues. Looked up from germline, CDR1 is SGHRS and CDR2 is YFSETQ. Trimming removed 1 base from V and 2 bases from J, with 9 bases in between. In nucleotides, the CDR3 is TGCGCCAGCAGCTTGTTAGAAGGAAACACTGAAGCTTTCTTT. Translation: CASSLLEGNTEAFF.

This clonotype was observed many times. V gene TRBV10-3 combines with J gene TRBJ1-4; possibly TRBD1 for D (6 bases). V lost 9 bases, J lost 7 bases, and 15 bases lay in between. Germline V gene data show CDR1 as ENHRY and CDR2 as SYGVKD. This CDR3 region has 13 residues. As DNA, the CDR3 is TGTGCCATTGGAACAGGGCCGAGTGAAAAACTGTTTTTT. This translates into CAIGTGPSEKLFF.

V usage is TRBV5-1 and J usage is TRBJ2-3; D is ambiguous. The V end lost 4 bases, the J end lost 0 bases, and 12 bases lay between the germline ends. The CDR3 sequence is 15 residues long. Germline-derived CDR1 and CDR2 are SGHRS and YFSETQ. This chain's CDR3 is CASSDGRVSTDTQYF. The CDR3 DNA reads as TGCGCCAGCAGCGACGGAAGAGTAAGCACAGATACGCAGTATTTT.

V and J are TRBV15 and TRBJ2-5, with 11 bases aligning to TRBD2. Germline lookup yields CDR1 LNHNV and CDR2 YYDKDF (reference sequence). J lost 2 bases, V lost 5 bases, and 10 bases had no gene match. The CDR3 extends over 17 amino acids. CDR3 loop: CATSGHGTSGEQETQYF. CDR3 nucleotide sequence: TGTGCCACCAGCGGCCATGGGACTAGCGGAGAGCAAGAGACCCAGTACTTC.

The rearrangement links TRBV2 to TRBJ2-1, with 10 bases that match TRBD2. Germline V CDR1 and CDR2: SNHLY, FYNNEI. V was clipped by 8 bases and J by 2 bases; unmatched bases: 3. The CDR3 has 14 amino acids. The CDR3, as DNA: TGTGCCAGCGGAGCGGGAGGGACCTACAATGAGCAGTTCTTC. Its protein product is CASGAGGTYNEQFF.

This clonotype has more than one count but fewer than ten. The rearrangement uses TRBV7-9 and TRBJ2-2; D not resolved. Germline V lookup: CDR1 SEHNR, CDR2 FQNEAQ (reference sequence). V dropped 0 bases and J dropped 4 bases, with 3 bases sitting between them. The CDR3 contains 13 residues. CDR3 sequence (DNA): TGTGCCAGCAGCTTAGCGACCACCGGGGAGCTGTTTTTT. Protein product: CASSLATTGELFF. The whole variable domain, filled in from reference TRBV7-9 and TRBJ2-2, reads DTGVSQNPRHKITKRGQNVTFRCDPISEHNRLYWYRQTLGQGPEFLTYFQNEAQLEKSRLLSDRFSAERPKGSFSTLEIQRTEQGDSAMYLCASSLATTGELFFGEGSRLTVL.

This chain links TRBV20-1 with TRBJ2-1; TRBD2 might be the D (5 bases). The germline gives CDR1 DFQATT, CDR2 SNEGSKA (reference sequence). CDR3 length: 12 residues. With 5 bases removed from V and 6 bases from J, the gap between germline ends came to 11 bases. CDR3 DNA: TGCAGTGCTGGAAGGACTGCCAATGAGCAGTTCTTC. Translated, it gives CSAGRTANEQFF.

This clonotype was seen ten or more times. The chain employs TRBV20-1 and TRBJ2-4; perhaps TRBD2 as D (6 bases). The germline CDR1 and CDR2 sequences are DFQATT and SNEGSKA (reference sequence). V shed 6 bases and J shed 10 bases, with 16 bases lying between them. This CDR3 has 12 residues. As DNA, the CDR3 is TGCAGTGCCACGGTACTAGCAGAAATTCAGTACTTC. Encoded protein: CSATVLAEIQYF.

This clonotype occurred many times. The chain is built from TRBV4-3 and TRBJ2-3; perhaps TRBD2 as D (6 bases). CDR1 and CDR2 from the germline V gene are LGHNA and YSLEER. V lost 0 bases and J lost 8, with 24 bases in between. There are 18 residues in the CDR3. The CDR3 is CASSQDWASGLGFGTQYF. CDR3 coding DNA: TGCGCCAGCAGCCAAGATTGGGCCAGCGGGCTAGGGTTCGGTACGCAGTATTTT.

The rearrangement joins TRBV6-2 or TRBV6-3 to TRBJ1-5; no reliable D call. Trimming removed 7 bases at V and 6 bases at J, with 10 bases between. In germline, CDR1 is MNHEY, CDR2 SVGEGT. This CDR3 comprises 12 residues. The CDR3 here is CASTEGIQPQHF. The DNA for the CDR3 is TGTGCCAGCACCGAAGGAATTCAGCCCCAGCATTTT.

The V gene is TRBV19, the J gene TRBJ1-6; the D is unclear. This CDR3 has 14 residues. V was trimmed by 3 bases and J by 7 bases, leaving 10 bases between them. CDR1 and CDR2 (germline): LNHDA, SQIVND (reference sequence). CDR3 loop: CASSIGTGNSPLHF. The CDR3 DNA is TGTGCCAGTAGTATTGGTACGGGCAATTCACCCCTCCACTTT.

The CDR3 bases are TGTGCCAGCAGCTCGACGATTCACACCGGGGAGCTGTTTTTT. This sequence encodes CASSSTIHTGELFF. V usage is TRBV5-4 and J usage is TRBJ2-2; D gene unclear. Trimming shortened V by 3 bases and J by 3 bases, and 9 bases separated the two germline ends. Germline V lookup: CDR1 SGHNT, CDR2 YYREEE (reference sequence). The CDR3 consists of 14 residues.